The clone carrying this T cell receptor (beta chain) was seen many times. These data come from a study of T cells in Graves' hyperthyroidism and ophthalmopathy. Using RNA transcripts as the source, TCR beta CDR3 regions were amplified. First-round RT-PCR targeting the TCR CDR3 was performed with the HTBI primer set. From the multiplex PCR reads, TCRdb called clonotypes with MiXCR, one entry per CDR3 protein. The data contain 340,000 or so distinct CDR3 sequences, around 17% of them singletons. Germline CDR1 is SGHVS and CDR2 is FQNEAQ. This CDR3 comprises 13 residues. Trimming cost V 5 bases and J 4 bases, with 11 bases left between them.

This clonotype originated in a man aged 25 to 40 with Graves' hyperthyroidism. The genes are TRBV7-8 and TRBJ1-1; D gene ambiguous. Sequencing was performed on blood. CDR3: CASSQRPGTEAFF. DNA of the CDR3: TGTGCCAGCAGCCAGAGGCCCGGCACTGAAGCTTTCTTT.